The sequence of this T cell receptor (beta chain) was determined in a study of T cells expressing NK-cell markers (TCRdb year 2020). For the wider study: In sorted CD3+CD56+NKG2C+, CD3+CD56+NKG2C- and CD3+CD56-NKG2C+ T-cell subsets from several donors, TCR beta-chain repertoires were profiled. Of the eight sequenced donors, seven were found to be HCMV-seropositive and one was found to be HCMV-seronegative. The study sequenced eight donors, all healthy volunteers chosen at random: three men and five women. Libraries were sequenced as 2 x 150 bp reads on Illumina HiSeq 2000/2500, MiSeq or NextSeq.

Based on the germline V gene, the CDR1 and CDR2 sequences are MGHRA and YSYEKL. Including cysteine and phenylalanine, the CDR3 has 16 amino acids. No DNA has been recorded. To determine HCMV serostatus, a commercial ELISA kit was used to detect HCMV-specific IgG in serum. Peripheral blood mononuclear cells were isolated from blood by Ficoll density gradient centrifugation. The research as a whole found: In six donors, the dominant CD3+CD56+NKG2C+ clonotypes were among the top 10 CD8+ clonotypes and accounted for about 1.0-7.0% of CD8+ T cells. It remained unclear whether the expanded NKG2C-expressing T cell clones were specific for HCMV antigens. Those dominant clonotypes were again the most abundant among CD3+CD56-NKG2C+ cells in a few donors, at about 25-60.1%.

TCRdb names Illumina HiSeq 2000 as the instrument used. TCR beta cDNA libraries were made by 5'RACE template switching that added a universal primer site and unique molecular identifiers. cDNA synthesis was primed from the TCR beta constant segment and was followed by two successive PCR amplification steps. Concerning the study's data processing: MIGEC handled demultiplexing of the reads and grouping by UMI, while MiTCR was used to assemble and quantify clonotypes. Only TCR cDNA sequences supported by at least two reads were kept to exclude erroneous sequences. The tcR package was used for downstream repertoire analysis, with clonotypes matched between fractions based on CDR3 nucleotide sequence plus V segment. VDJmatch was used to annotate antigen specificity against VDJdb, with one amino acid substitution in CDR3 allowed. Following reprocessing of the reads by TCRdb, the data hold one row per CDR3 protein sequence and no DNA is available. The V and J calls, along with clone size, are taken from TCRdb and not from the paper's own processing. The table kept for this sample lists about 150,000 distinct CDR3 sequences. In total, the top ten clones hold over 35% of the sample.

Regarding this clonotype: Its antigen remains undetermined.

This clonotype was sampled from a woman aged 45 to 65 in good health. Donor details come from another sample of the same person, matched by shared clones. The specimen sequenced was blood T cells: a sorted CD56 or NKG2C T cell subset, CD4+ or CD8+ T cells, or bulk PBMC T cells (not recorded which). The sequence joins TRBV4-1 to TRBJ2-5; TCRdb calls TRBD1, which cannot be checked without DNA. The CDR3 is CASSQGTGATWGTQYF.